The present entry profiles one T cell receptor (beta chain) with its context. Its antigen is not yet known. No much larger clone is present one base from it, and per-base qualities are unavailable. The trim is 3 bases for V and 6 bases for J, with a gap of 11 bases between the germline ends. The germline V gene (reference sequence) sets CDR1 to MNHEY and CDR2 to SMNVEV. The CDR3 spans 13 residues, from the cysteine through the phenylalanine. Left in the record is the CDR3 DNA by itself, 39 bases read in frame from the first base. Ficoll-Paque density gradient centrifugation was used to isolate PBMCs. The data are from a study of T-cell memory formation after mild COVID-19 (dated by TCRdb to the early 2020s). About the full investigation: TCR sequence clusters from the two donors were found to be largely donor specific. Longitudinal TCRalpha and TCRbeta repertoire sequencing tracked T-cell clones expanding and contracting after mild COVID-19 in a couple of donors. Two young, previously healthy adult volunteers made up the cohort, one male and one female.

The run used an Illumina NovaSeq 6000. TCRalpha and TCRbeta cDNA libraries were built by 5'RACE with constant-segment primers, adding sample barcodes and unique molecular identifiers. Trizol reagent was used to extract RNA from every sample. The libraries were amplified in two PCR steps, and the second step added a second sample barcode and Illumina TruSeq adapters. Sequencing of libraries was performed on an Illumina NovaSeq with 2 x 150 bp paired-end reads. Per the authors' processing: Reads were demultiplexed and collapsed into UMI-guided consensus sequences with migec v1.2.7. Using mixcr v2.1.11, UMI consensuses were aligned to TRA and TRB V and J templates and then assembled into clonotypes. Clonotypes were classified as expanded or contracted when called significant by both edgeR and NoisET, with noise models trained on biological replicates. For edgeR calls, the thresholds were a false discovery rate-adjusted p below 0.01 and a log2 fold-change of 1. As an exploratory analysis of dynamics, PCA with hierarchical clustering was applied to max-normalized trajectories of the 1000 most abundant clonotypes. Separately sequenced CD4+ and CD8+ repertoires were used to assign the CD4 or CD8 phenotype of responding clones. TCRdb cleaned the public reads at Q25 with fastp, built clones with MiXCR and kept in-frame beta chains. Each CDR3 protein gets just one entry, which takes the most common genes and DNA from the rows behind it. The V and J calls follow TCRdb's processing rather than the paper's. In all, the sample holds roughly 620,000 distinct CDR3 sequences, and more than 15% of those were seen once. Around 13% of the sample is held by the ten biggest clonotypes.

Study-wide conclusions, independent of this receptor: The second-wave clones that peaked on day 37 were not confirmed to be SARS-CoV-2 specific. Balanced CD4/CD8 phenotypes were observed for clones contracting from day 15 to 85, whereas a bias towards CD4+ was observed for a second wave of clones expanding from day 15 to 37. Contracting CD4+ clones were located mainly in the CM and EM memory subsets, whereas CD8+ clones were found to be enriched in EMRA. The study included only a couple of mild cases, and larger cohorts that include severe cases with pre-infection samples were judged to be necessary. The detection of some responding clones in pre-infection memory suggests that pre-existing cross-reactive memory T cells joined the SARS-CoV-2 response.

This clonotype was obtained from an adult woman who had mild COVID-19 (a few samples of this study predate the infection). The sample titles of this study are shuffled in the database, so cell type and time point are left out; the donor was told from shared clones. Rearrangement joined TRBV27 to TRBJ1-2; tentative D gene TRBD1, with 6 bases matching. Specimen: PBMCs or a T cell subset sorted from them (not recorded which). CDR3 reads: CASSLGGADGYTF. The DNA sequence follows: TGTGCCAGCAGTTTGGGGGGGGCGGATGGCTACACCTTC.